The clone carrying this T cell receptor (beta chain) has ten or more counts. What it recognizes is unknown. This sample was taken from a study of T-cell reconstitution after alpha-beta-depleted transplantation in children. Study-wide results and limits: Approximately two months post-transplant, alpha-beta T cells reportedly originated from several hundred expanded graft clones. It was surviving recipient T cells and thymic progenitors that gave some patients high TCRbeta diversity at day 60. T cells produced anew were the main source of T-cell counts and diversity one year after transplant.

The junction had 3 bases not matched to a gene; V was cut back by 6 bases and J by 4 bases. The CDR3 consists of 14 residues. The authors prepared the TCRbeta library with unique molecular identifiers. TCRdb called the PCR reads again in MiXCR, with one record for every CDR3 protein. The sample includes around 70,000 distinct CDR3 sequences, approximately 10% seen only once; the top ten take around 14%. This TCR came from a boy aged 10-17 years with acute myeloid leukemia, due to receive a stem cell transplant. Material: PBMCs, obtained before TCRalphabeta/CD19-depleted stem cell transplant. This chain links TRBV12-3 or TRBV12-4 with TRBJ2-3; TRBD2 agrees at 11 bases. CDR3 sequence (DNA): TGTGCCAGCAGACTAGCGGGAGCGCCAGATACGCAGTATTTT. It codes for CASRLAGAPDTQYF.